The clone carrying this TCR beta chain was detected only once. CDR3 length: 13 residues. Trimming cost V 1 base and J 7 bases, with 7 bases left between them. Germline CDR1 SGHTA, CDR2 FQGNSA. This specimen belongs to a study of cytotoxic CD8 clonotypes in ibrutinib-treated CLL. Across the whole study: Overall, around 25 responses were partial and 2 complete; following median roughly 70 months, roughly 15 patients stayed remitted and roughly twelve progressed. Patients gave response samples after a median about eleven months of treatment, range 6 to 36.

Repertoires were generated with immunoSEQ multiplex PCR, while TCRdb's copy carries only in-frame clones and drops some. The sample comprises 150,000 to 200,000 clones, 81% of which are singletons, and about 2% rests with the top ten. The specimen comprised PBMCs, sampled after 12 months of ibrutinib treatment. The rearrangement uses TRBV7-2 and TRBJ1-4, with no clear D. This sequence was found in a human donor with chronic lymphocytic leukemia. CDR3 DNA sequence: TGTGCCAGCAGCTTAGAGGGCGGTGAAAAACTGTTTTTT. This codes for CASSLEGGEKLFF.